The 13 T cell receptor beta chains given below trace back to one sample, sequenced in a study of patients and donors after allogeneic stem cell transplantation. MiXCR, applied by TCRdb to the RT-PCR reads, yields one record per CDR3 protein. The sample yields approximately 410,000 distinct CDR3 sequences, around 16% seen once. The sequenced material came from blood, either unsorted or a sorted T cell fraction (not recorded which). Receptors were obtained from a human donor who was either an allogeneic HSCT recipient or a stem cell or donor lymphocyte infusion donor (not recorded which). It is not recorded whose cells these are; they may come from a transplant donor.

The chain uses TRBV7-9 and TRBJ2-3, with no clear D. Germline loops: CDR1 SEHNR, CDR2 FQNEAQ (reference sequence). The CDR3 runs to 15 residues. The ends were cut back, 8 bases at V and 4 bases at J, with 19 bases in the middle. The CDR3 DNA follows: TGTGCCAGCGACCACCACTTCGACGGACCAGATACGCAGTATTTT. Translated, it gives CASDHHFDGPDTQYF.

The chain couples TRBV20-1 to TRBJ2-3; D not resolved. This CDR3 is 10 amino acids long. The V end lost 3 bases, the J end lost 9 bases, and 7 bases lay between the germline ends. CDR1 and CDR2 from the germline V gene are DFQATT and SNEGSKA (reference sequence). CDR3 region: CSASAATQYF. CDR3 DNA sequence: TGCAGTGCTAGTGCGGCGACGCAGTATTTT.

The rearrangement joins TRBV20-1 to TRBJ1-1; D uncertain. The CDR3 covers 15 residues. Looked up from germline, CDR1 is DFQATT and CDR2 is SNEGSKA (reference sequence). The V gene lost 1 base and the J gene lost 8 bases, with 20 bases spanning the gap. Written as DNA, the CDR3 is TGCAGTGCTAGAGGTGGCGCGGAAAACCGAAGGGAAGCTTTCTTT. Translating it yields CSARGGAENRREAFF.

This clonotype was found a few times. CDR3 in amino acids: CASSQDLSRTSLSYEQYF. In DNA, the CDR3 is TGTGCCAGCAGCCAAGATCTGAGTAGGACCTCCCTTTCCTACGAGCAGTACTTC. V is TRBV4-2 and J is TRBJ2-7; no clear D gene. CDR1 and CDR2 (germline): LGHNA, YNFKEQ. This CDR3 contains 18 residues. The V end lost 0 bases, the J end lost 1 base, and 19 bases lay between the germline ends.

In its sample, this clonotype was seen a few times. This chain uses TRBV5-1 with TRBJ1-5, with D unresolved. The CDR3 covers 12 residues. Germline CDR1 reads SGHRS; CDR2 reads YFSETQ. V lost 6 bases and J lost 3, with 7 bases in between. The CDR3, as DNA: TGCGCCAGCACCGTCCACAATCAGCCCCAGCATTTT. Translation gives CASTVHNQPQHF.

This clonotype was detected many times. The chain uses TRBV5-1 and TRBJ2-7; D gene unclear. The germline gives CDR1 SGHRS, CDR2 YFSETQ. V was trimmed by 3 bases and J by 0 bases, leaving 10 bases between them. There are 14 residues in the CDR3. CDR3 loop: CASSSSHSSYEQYF. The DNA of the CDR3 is TGCGCCAGCAGCTCCAGCCATTCCTCCTACGAGCAGTACTTC.

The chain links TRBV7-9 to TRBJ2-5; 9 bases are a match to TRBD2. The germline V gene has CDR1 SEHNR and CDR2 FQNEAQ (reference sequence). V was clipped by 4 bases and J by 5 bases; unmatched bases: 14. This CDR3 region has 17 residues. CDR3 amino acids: CASSSSWRGRVRETQYF. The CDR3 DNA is TGTGCCAGCAGCTCCTCCTGGCGCGGGAGGGTCAGGGAGACCCAGTACTTC.

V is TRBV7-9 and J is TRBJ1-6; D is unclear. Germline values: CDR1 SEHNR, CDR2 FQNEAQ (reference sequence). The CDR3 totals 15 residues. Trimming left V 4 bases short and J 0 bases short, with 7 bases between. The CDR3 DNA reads TGTGCCAGCAGCTCTGGAAGCTCCTATAATTCACCCCTCCACTTT. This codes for CASSSGSSYNSPLHF.

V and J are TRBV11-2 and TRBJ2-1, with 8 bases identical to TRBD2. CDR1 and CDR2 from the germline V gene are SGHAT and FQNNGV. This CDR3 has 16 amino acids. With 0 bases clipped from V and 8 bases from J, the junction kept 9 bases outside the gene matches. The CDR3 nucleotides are TGTGCCAGCAGCTTAGATGGGGTCGGGAGGGCTGATGAGCAGTTCTTC. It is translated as CASSLDGVGRADEQFF.

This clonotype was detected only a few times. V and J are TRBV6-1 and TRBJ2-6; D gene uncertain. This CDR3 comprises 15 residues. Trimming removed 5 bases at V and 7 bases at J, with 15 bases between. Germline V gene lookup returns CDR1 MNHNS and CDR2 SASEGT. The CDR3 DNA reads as TGTGCCAGCAGTCCCGCATCGTTCGGAGCCAACGTCCTGACTTTC. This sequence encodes CASSPASFGANVLTF.

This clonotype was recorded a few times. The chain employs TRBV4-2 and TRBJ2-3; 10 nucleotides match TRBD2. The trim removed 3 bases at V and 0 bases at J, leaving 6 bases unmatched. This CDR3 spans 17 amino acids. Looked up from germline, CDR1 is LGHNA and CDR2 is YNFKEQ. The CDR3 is CASSQGTSGDSTDTQYF. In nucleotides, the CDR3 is TGTGCCAGCAGCCAGGGTACTAGCGGGGACAGCACAGATACGCAGTATTTT.

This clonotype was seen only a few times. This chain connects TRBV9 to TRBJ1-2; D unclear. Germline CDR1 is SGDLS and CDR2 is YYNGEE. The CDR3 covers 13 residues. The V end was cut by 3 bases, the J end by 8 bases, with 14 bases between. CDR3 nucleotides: TGTGCCAGCAGCGCCAATCATGGAGAAGGCTACACCTTC. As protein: CASSANHGEGYTF. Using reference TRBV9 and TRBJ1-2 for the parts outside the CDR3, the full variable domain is DSGVTQTPKHLITATGQRVTLRCSPRSGDLSVYWYQQSLDQGLQFLIQYYNGEERAKGNILERFSAQQFPDLHSELNLSSLELGDSALYFCASSANHGEGYTFGSGTRLTVV.

In DNA, the CDR3 is TGCAGTGCTAGAGATGGACTAAGAAACACAGATACGCAGTATTTT. Translated: CSARDGLRNTDTQYF. This sequence joins TRBV20-1 and TRBJ2-3; weak D call: TRBD2 (6 bases). Trimming took 0 bases from V and 2 from J, leaving 12 bases between them. Looked up from germline, CDR1 is DFQATT and CDR2 is SNEGSKA (reference sequence). The CDR3 is 15 amino acids.